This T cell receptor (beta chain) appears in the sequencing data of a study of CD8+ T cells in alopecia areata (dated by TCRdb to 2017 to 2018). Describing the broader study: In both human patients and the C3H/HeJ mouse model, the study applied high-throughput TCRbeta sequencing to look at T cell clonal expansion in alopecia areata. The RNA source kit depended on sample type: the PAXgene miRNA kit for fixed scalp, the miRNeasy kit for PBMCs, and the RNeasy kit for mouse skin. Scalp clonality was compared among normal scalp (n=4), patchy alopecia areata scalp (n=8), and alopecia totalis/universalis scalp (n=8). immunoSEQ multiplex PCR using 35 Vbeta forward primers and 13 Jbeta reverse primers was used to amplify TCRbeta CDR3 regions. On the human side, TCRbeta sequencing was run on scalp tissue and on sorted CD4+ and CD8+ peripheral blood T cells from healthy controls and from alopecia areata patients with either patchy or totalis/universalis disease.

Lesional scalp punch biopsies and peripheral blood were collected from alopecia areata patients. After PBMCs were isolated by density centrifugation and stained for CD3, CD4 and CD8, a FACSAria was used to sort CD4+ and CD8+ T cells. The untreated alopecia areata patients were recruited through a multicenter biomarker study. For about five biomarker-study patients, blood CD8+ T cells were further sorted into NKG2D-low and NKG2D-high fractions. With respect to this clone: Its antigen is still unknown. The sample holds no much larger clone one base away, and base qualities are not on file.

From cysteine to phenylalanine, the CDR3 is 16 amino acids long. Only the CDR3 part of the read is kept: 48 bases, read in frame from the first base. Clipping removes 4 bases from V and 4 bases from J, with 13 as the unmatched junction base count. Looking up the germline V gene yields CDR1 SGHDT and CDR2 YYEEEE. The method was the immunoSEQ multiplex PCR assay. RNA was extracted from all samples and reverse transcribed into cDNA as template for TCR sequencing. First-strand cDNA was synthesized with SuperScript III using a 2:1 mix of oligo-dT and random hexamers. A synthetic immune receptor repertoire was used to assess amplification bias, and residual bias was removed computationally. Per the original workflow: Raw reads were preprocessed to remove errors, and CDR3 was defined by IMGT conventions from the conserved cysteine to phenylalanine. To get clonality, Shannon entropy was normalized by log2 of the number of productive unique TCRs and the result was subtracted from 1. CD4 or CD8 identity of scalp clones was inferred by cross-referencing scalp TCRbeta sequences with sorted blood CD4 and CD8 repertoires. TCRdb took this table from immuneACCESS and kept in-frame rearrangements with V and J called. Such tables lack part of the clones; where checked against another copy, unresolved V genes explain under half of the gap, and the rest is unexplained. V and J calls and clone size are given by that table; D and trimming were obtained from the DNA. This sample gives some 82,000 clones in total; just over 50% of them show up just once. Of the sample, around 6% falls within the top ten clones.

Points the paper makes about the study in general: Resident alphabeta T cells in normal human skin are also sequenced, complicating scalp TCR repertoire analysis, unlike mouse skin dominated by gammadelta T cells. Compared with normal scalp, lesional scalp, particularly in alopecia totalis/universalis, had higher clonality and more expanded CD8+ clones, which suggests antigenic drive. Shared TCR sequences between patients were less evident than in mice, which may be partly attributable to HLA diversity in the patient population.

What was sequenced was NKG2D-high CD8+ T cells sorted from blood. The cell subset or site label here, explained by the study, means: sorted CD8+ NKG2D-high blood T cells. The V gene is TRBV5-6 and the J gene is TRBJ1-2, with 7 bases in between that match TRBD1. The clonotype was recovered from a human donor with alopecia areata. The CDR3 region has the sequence CASSDNPGQSGYGYTF. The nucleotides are TGTGCCAGCAGCGATAATCCGGGACAGTCTGGCTATGGCTACACCTTC.